The entry below gives a single TCR beta chain sequence along with its context. This sample was included in a study of blood T cell repertoires in COVID-19. Overall study: Sites in the United States, Italy and Spain provided acute and convalescent COVID-19 samples. Sources were T cells, B-cell-depleted T cells, or PBMCs; the material itself was cDNA or gDNA.

Per the study methods: Scientists estimated how many nucleated cells there were by amplifying reference gene primers. The assay was immunoSEQ multiplex PCR, and TCRdb's table has in-frame clones only and misses some. The DNA gave D and trimming, while V, J and clone size come from that table. The sample contains around 110,000 clones, 76% of which appear only once. CDR1 and CDR2 (germline): SGHNT, YYREEE (reference sequence). The CDR3 is 15 amino acids. V lost 2 bases to trimming and J lost 5 bases; unmatched junction nucleotides: 8. Seattle patient enrollment occurred during active infection, with longitudinal follow-up thereafter.

The V gene is TRBV5-4, the J gene TRBJ2-3; 7 bases fit TRBD2. The receptor was isolated from an elderly man with COVID-19, enrolled during active disease. Sequencing used peripheral blood. The DNA for the CDR3 is TGTGCCAGCAGCTTTAAGCGGGGCAGTGGAGATACGCAGTATTTT. It specifies CASSFKRGSGDTQYF.